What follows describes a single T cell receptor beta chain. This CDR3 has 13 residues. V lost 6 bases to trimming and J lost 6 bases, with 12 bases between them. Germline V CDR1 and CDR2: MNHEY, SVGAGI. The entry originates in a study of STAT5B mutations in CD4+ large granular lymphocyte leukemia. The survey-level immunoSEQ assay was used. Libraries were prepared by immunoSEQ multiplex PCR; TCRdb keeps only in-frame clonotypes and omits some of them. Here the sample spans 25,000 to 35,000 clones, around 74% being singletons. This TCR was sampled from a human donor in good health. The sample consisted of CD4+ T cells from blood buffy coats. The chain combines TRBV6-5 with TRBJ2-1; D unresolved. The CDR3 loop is CASRPPGVNEQFF. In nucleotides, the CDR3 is TGTGCCAGCAGGCCACCCGGAGTCAATGAGCAGTTCTTC.